A single sample is the source of the 19 T cell receptor beta chains below, sequenced in a study of patients and donors after allogeneic stem cell transplantation. TCRdb re-called the RT-PCR reads through MiXCR, storing one row per CDR3 protein. The sample has a few hundred thousand distinct CDR3 sequences; around 41% are singletons. Specimen: blood, either unsorted or a sorted T cell fraction (not recorded which). The receptors were gathered from a human donor who was either an allogeneic HSCT recipient or a stem cell or donor lymphocyte infusion donor (not recorded which). It is not recorded whose cells these are; they may come from a transplant donor.

This clonotype was recorded a few times. The chain employs TRBV29-1 and TRBJ1-3; the match to TRBD1 covers 7 bases. The CDR3 contains 15 residues. Germline V gene data show CDR1 as SQVTM and CDR2 as ANQGSEA. Losses at the gene ends were 6 bases for V and 4 bases for J; bases not matched to a gene: 12. The CDR3 loop reads CSVRLTGTAGNTIYF. The DNA for the CDR3 is TGCAGCGTCAGACTTACCGGGACAGCCGGAAACACCATATATTTT.

V is TRBV20-1 and J is TRBJ2-1; D unresolved. Trimming stripped 0 bases from V and 8 bases from J, with 8 bases between. The germline V gene has CDR1 DFQATT and CDR2 SNEGSKA (reference sequence). CDR3 length: 12 residues. Here the CDR3 reads CSAREPGDEQFF. The CDR3 DNA follows: TGCAGTGCTAGAGAACCGGGCGATGAGCAGTTCTTC.

The rearrangement uses TRBV10-1 and TRBJ2-7; TRBD1 is a possible D gene (6 bases). The CDR3 is 14 residues long. Per germline, CDR1 WNHNN and CDR2 SYGVQD (reference sequence). V dropped 2 bases and J dropped 0 bases, with 8 bases sitting between them. CDR3 sequence (DNA): TGCGCCAGCAGTGAGGACAGGTACTCCTACGAGCAGTACTTC. Its protein is CASSEDRYSYEQYF.

The V and J genes are TRBV24-1 and TRBJ2-3; D is undetermined. V dropped 4 bases and J dropped 0 bases, with 7 bases sitting between them. Germline values: CDR1 KGHDR, CDR2 SFDVKD. CDR3 length: 14 residues. CDR3 loop: CATSESTSTDTQYF. As DNA, the CDR3 is TGTGCCACCAGTGAGTCGACTAGCACAGATACGCAGTATTTT.

This chain links TRBV12-3 or TRBV12-4 with TRBJ2-1; D is undetermined. This CDR3 spans 11 amino acids. The V end lost 6 bases, the J end lost 15 bases, and 15 bases lay between the germline ends. CDR3 coding DNA: TGTGCCAGCAGCCCCTCTAAAAGTCTGTTCTTC. It specifies CASSPSKSLFF.

The chain is built from TRBV6-5 and TRBJ1-6; TRBD1 might be the D (6 bases). This CDR3 has 17 residues. Trimming took 0 bases from V and 6 from J, leaving 15 bases between them. From germline, CDR1 is MNHEY and CDR2 SVGAGI. The CDR3, as DNA: TGTGCCAGCAGTTACTCTCCGACCAGGGGTGGTAATTCACCCCTCCACTTT. This codes for CASSYSPTRGGNSPLHF.

This clonotype appeared a single time. The rearrangement links TRBV5-1 to TRBJ1-2, with 7 bases lining up with TRBD1. There are 15 residues in the CDR3. V trimming: 5 bases; J trimming: 0 bases; junction bases outside the gene matches: 7. CDR1 and CDR2 from the germline V gene are SGHRS and YFSETQ. The CDR3 bases are TGCGCCAGCAGACTAAGGGACAGCTCTAACTATGGCTACACCTTC. This sequence encodes CASRLRDSSNYGYTF.

This chain uses TRBV12-3 or TRBV12-4 with TRBJ2-3, with TRBD2 as a possible D gene (6 bases). The V end lost 5 bases, the J end lost 8 bases, and 11 bases lay between the germline ends. The CDR3 has 12 residues. CDR3 protein: CASSRDFGTQYF. The CDR3 bases are TGTGCCAGCAGTCGGGACTTCGGTACGCAGTATTTT.

The V gene is TRBV6-2 or TRBV6-3, the J gene TRBJ1-6, with D maybe TRBD1 (5 bases). This CDR3 has 14 residues. V was trimmed by 1 base and J by 10 bases, leaving 11 bases between them. The germline V gene has CDR1 MNHEY and CDR2 SVGEGT. CDR3 amino acids: CASSYLGVGSPLHF. Written as DNA, the CDR3 is TGTGCCAGCAGTTACTTGGGGGTTGGATCACCCCTCCACTTT.

This clonotype was counted between two and nine times. This chain joins TRBV5-6 and TRBJ1-2; D is possibly TRBD1 (5 bases). With 7 bases removed from V and 4 bases from J, the gap between germline ends came to 17 bases. Germline V gene data show CDR1 as SGHDT and CDR2 as YYEEEE. The CDR3 loop spans 14 amino acids. CDR3 DNA sequence: TGTGCCAGCCAATCCCGCGACAGTCCCTATGGCTACACCTTC. It yields the protein CASQSRDSPYGYTF.

The chain combines TRBV5-1 with TRBJ2-5; no clear D. This CDR3 is 15 amino acids long. Germline loops: CDR1 SGHRS, CDR2 YFSETQ. Trimming took off 2 bases at V and 0 bases at J, with 11 bases between the two ends. This CDR3 is CASSLSLSYQETQYF. The CDR3 nucleotides are TGCGCCAGCAGCTTATCGTTGAGTTACCAAGAGACCCAGTACTTC. The entire variable domain, with the rest obtained from reference TRBV5-1 and TRBJ2-5, is as follows: KAGVTQTPRYLIKTRGQQVTLSCSPISGHRSVSWYQQTPGQGLQFLFEYFSETQRNKGNFPGRFSGRQFSNSRSEMNVSTLELGDSALYLCASSLSLSYQETQYFGPGTRLLVL.

A single count supports this clonotype. The genes are TRBV6-5 and TRBJ2-7, with D perhaps being TRBD1 or TRBD2 (5 bases each). CDR3 length equals 13 residues. V was clipped by 5 bases and J by 4 bases, with 12 bases between them. CDR1 is MNHEY, CDR2 SVGAGI, per germline. The CDR3 sequence: CASSEGTEYEQYF. CDR3 coding DNA: TGTGCCAGCAGTGAAGGGACGGAGTACGAGCAGTACTTC.

V and J are TRBV20-1 and TRBJ2-7; 13 nucleotides align to TRBD2. Trimming removed 2 bases from V and 3 bases from J; junction bases left unmatched: 1. Germline V lookup: CDR1 DFQATT, CDR2 SNEGSKA (reference sequence). This CDR3 has 14 residues. The CDR3 protein is CSARRLAGGYEQYF. The CDR3 DNA follows: TGCAGTGCTAGAAGACTAGCGGGGGGCTACGAGCAGTACTTC.

V gene TRBV2 combines with J gene TRBJ2-7, with 7 nucleotides matching TRBD2. The CDR3 contains 15 residues. V dropped 6 bases and J dropped 0; count of bases not matched to a gene: 8. CDR1 is SNHLY, CDR2 FYNNEI, per germline. The CDR3 bases are TGTGCCAGCAGCGGAGCGGGACGTACCTCCTACGAGCAGTACTTC. It codes for CASSGAGRTSYEQYF.

The chain recombines TRBV7-9 with TRBJ1-2, with 9 positions matching TRBD1. Trimming took 1 base from V and 6 from J; bases not matched to a gene: 3. CDR3 length equals 14 residues. Germline CDR1 reads SEHNR; CDR2 reads FQNEAQ (reference sequence). CDR3 bases: TGTGCCAGCAGCTTAGTACAGGGGGCCCATGGCTACACCTTC. Translating it yields CASSLVQGAHGYTF.

This rearrangement joins TRBV29-1 to TRBJ1-2; unclear D gene. This CDR3 has 14 amino acids. Between the trimmed V and J ends, which lost 3 bases and 2 bases, there was a span of 13 bases. Germline V gene sequence: CDR1 SQVTM, CDR2 ANQGSEA. CDR3 in amino acids: CSVEIKPENYGYTF. Written as DNA, the CDR3 is TGCAGCGTTGAGATAAAACCAGAGAACTATGGCTACACCTTC.

V is TRBV10-1 and J is TRBJ2-1, with D unclear. This CDR3 is built from 12 residues. V lost 2 bases and J 9 bases, leaving 8 bases between the germline ends. CDR1 is WNHNN, CDR2 SYGVQD, per germline (reference sequence). CDR3 bases: TGCGCCAGCAGTGAGAATTTCGGTGAGCAGTTCTTC. Translation: CASSENFGEQFF.

The chain links TRBV5-5 to TRBJ1-3; 7 bases map to TRBD1. CDR3 length equals 15 residues. Germline CDR1 and CDR2: SGHKS and YYEKEE (reference sequence). V lost 0 bases, J lost 3 bases, and 3 bases stayed unmatched. CDR3 protein: CASSLEGGSGNTIYF. CDR3 nucleotide sequence: TGTGCCAGCAGCTTGGAAGGGGGCAGTGGAAACACCATATATTTT.

This rearrangement joins TRBV27 to TRBJ2-7, with TRBD1 identical over 9 bases. J lost 3 bases, V lost 5 bases, and 5 bases had no gene match. The CDR3 has 14 residues. CDR1 MNHEY and CDR2 SMNVEV come from the germline V gene (reference sequence). For the CDR3, the DNA is TGTGCCAGCAGTCCGGGACAGGGACTCTACGAGCAGTACTTC. Its protein product is CASSPGQGLYEQYF.